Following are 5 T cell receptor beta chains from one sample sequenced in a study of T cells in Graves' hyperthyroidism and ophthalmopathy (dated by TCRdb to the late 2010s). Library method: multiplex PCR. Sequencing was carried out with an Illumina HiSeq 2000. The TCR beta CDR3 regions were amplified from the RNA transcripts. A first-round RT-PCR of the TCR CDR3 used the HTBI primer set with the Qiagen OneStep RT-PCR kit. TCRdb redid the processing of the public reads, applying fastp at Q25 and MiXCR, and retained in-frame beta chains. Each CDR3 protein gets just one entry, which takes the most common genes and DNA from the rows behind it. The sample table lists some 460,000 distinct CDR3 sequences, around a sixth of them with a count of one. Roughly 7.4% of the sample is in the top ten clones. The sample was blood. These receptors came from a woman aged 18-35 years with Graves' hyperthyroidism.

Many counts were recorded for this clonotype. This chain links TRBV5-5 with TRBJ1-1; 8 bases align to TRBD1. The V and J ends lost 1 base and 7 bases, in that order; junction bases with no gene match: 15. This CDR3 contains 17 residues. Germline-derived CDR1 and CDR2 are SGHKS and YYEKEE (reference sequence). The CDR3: CASSLYRPGGEDCEAFF. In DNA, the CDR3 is TGTGCCAGCAGCTTGTATCGACCAGGGGGCGAAGATTGTGAAGCTTTCTTT.

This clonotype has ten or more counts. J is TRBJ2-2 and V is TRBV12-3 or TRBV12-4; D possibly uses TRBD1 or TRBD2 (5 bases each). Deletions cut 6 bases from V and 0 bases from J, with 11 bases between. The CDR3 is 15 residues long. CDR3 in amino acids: CASSSGTPNTGELFF. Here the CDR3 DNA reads TGTGCCAGCAGCTCCGGGACCCCGAACACCGGGGAGCTGTTTTTT.

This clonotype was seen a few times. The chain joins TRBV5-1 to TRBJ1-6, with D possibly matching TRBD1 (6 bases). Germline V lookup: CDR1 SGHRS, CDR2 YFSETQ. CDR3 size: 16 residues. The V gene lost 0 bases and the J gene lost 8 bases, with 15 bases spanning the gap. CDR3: CASSLARTAGDSPLHF. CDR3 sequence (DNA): TGCGCCAGCAGCTTGGCCCGGACAGCGGGGGATTCACCCCTCCACTTT.

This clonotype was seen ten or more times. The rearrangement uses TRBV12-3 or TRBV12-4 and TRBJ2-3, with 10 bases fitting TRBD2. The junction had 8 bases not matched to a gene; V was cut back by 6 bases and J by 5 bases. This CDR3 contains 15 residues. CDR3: CASRGGLASGDTQYF. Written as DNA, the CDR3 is TGTGCCAGCAGGGGGGGACTAGCGTCCGGAGATACGCAGTATTTT.

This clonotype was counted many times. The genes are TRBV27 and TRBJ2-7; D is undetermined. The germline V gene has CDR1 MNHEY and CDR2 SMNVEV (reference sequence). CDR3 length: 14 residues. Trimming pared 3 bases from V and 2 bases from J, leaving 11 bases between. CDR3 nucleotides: TGTGCCAGCAGTTTGACCCGAGAAGCCTACGAGCAGTACTTC. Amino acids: CASSLTREAYEQYF.